Below, 29 T cell receptor beta chains from the same sample are listed, as sequenced in a study of blood T cell repertoires in COVID-19 (dated by TCRdb to about 2020). The library came from the immunoSEQ multiplex PCR assay. Entries here come from immuneACCESS through TCRdb and include only in-frame sequences with V and J called. Some clones fail to appear in such tables; in the studies checked, an unresolved V gene covers under half of the shortfall, and the cause of the remainder is unknown. The sample table shows roughly 150,000 clones, and about 88% are seen once. The ten largest clonotypes hold roughly 5% of the sample. Sequencing was performed on peripheral blood. The receptors shown here come from a human donor in a cohort sampled during active COVID-19.

The chain joins TRBV27 to TRBJ2-1, with D possibly being TRBD2 (6 bases). This CDR3 comprises 16 residues. Germline CDR1 and CDR2: MNHEY and SMNVEV (reference sequence). V was cut by 2 bases and J by 4 bases, with 15 bases left in between. The chain's CDR3 is CASSLIAARGYNEQFF. CDR3 in DNA: TGTGCCAGCAGTTTAATAGCGGCAAGAGGGTACAATGAGCAGTTCTTC.

The rearrangement joins TRBV15 to TRBJ1-2; D possibly corresponds to TRBD1 (5 bases). Germline lookup yields CDR1 LNHNV and CDR2 YYDKDF (reference sequence). Trimming cost V 0 bases and J 8 bases, with 19 bases left between them. This CDR3 has 16 amino acids. CDR3 in amino acids: CATSRDRGTLRPGYTF. In nucleotides, the CDR3 is TGTGCCACCAGCAGAGATCGGGGGACTCTACGTCCGGGCTACACCTTC.

This chain uses TRBV30 with TRBJ1-5, with D tentatively TRBD1 (6 bases). The CDR3 totals 14 residues. The V gene lost 4 bases and the J gene lost 4 bases, with 14 bases spanning the gap. CDR1 GTSNPN and CDR2 SVGIG come from the germline V gene (reference sequence). CDR3 sequence reads: CAWNLGGRNQPQHF. The CDR3 DNA sequence: TGTGCCTGGAATCTCGGGGGGCGAAATCAGCCCCAGCATTTT.

The chain employs TRBV5-6 and TRBJ2-4; TRBD1 matches at 10 bases. Trimming at V came to 4 bases and at J to 8 bases, leaving 3 bases not matched to a gene. Germline V gene lookup returns CDR1 SGHDT and CDR2 YYEEEE. The CDR3 is 13 residues long. The CDR3, as DNA: TGTGCCAGCAGCCGACAGGGGGCTGACATTCAGTACTTC. Protein sequence: CASSRQGADIQYF.

The chain combines TRBV11-2 with TRBJ2-1; TRBD2 aligns across 9 bases. The junction had 6 bases not matched to a gene; V was cut back by 3 bases and J by 9 bases. Germline V lookup: CDR1 SGHAT, CDR2 FQNNGV. CDR3 length: 14 residues. CDR3 in DNA: TGTGCCAGCAGCTTCGGCGGGGGGGCCCGTGAGCAGTTCTTC. This translates into CASSFGGGAREQFF.

This chain uses TRBV6-2 or TRBV6-3 with TRBJ2-7; D perhaps matches TRBD1 (5 bases). This CDR3 has 17 amino acids. CDR1 is MNHEY and CDR2 is SVGEGT in the germline V gene. V was pared by 2 bases and J by 0 bases, with 17 bases between. The CDR3 sequence is CASSYPSQGSYSYEQYF. CDR3 in DNA: TGTGCCAGCAGTTACCCTAGTCAGGGATCATACTCCTACGAGCAGTACTTC.

V is TRBV28 and J is TRBJ1-1; 9 bases agree with TRBD1. The germline CDR1 and CDR2 sequences are MDHEN and SYDVKM. V gave up 4 bases and J gave up 1 base; unmatched junction bases: 7. The CDR3 length is 16 residues. Here the CDR3 DNA reads TGTGCCAGCAGTTCCCCAAGACAGGGGGGGAACACTGAAGCTTTCTTT. As protein: CASSSPRQGGNTEAFF.

The V call is TRBV30, the J call TRBJ1-2; 11 nucleotides align to TRBD1. J gave up 8 bases and V 5 bases, and 10 bases lay outside the gene matches. The CDR3 consists of 14 residues. Germline loops: CDR1 GTSNPN, CDR2 SVGIG (reference sequence). The CDR3 region is CAWWTGQGAKGYTF. CDR3 sequence (DNA): TGTGCCTGGTGGACCGGACAGGGGGCGAAGGGCTACACCTTC.

This clone showed up just a few times. This rearrangement joins TRBV9 to TRBJ1-2, with TRBD1 matching over 9 bases. The CDR3 is 14 residues long. Trimming cost V 3 bases and J 7 bases; bases outside gene matches: 7. Germline V gene sequence: CDR1 SGDLS, CDR2 YYNGEE. In DNA, the CDR3 is TGTGCCAGCAGCGCAGTTGGGACAGGGCTTGGCTACACCTTC. Translating it yields CASSAVGTGLGYTF.

The chain has TRBV5-1 and TRBJ2-5; D may be TRBD2 (6 bases). CDR1 is SGHRS and CDR2 is YFSETQ in the germline V gene. The CDR3 is 16 residues long. V was cut by 2 bases and J by 5 bases, with 19 bases left in between. CDR3 in amino acids: CASSLGTGGVWETQYF. CDR3 coding DNA: TGCGCCAGCAGCTTAGGGACGGGCGGGGTATGGGAGACCCAGTACTTC.

V is TRBV5-4 and J is TRBJ2-3; D may be TRBD2 (7 bases). Germline V CDR1 and CDR2: SGHNT, YYREEE (reference sequence). V lost 0 bases and J lost 1, with 15 bases in between. The CDR3 spans 17 residues. CDR3 DNA sequence: TGTGCCAGCAGCTTGGGCGGGGGCCCTAGTCGCACAGATACGCAGTATTTT. Protein sequence: CASSLGGGPSRTDTQYF.

This chain joins TRBV30 and TRBJ1-5; D is possibly TRBD1 (5 bases). V lost 1 base, J lost 5 bases, and 6 bases lay in between. Germline V gene data show CDR1 as GTSNPN and CDR2 as SVGIG (reference sequence). This CDR3 has 12 amino acids. DNA for the CDR3: TGTGCCTGGAGTGAGGGGCATCAGCCCCAGCATTTT. Encoded protein: CAWSEGHQPQHF.

This clone has a handful of counts. This chain joins TRBV28 and TRBJ1-2, with TRBD1 identical over 7 bases. Looked up from germline, CDR1 is MDHEN and CDR2 is SYDVKM. The CDR3 is 14 amino acids. V lost 1 base, J lost 8 bases, and 7 bases stayed unmatched. DNA for the CDR3: TGTGCCAGCAGTTTATCCCTCGAACAGGGGGGCTACACCTTC. Residues: CASSLSLEQGGYTF.

This chain links TRBV5-1 with TRBJ1-1; 8 bases are a match to TRBD1. The CDR3 runs 13 residues. After removal of 4 bases from V and 4 bases from J, the junction contained 3 bases not matched to a gene. Germline CDR1 SGHRS, CDR2 YFSETQ. The CDR3: CASSQDRATEAFF. Here the CDR3 DNA reads TGCGCCAGCAGCCAGGACAGGGCCACTGAAGCTTTCTTT.

The CDR3, as DNA: TGTGCCAGCAGCCCATCCGATCGAGGGCTCCACAATGAGCAGTTCTTC. This codes for CASSPSDRGLHNEQFF. This chain links TRBV7-8 with TRBJ2-1; D possibly corresponds to TRBD2 (5 bases). The CDR3 spans 16 residues. The germline gives CDR1 SGHVS, CDR2 FQNEAQ. V lost 5 bases, J lost 5 bases, and 19 bases lay in between.

The chain joins TRBV29-1 to TRBJ2-2; D gene uncertain. The CDR3 spans 13 residues. Trimming pared 4 bases from V and 7 bases from J, leaving 13 bases between. In germline, CDR1 is SQVTM, CDR2 ANQGSEA. In DNA form, the CDR3 reads TGCAGCGTTGCTTACGGGTTGGGCGGGGAGCTGTTTTTT. It translates to CSVAYGLGGELFF.

This clone showed up just a few times. V and J are TRBV5-1 and TRBJ2-7; 8 bases agree with TRBD1. V shed 7 bases, J shed 6 bases, and the junction held 12 bases outside the gene matches. Germline loops: CDR1 SGHRS, CDR2 YFSETQ. CDR3 size: 14 residues. The CDR3 nucleotides read TGCGCCAGCCAACCGTGGACAGGGAAGGCCGAGCAGTACTTC. This encodes CASQPWTGKAEQYF.

J is TRBJ2-7 and V is TRBV14, with D possibly matching TRBD1 (6 bases). The CDR3 spans 14 residues. CDR1 is SGHDN, CDR2 FVKESK, per germline. V was clipped by 4 bases and J by 4 bases, with 14 bases between them. CDR3 sequence reads: CASSLGRGIYEQYF. The DNA for the CDR3 is TGTGCCAGCAGCCTGGGAAGGGGGATATACGAGCAGTACTTC. The full variable domain, rest sourced from reference TRBV14 and TRBJ2-7, is EAGVTQFPSHSVIEKGQTVTLRCDPISGHDNLYWYRRVMGKEIKFLLHFVKESKQDESGMPNNRFLAERTGGTYSTLKVQPAELEDSGVYFCASSLGRGIYEQYFGPGTRLTVT.

The rearrangement links TRBV29-1 to TRBJ1-1; D remains unclear. Germline-derived CDR1 and CDR2 are SQVTM and ANQGSEA. The ends were cut back, 8 bases at V and 1 base at J, with 11 bases in the middle. There are 12 residues in the CDR3. As DNA, the CDR3 is TGCAGCTTCGGGAGGGCGAACACTGAAGCTTTCTTT. Protein sequence: CSFGRANTEAFF.

The gene calls are TRBV6-5 and TRBJ2-1; possibly TRBD1 for D (6 bases). The V end was cut by 5 bases, the J end by 4 bases, with 15 bases between. The CDR3 runs 15 residues. Germline CDR1 MNHEY, CDR2 SVGAGI. The CDR3 reads CASSPSGQFYNEQFF. The CDR3 DNA sequence: TGTGCCAGCAGTCCCTCGGGACAATTTTACAATGAGCAGTTCTTC.

The V call is TRBV28, the J call TRBJ2-7; 7 bases are shared with TRBD2. The CDR3 loop spans 13 amino acids. CDR1 and CDR2 from the germline V gene are MDHEN and SYDVKM. J was trimmed by 0 bases and V by 8 bases; bases with no gene match: 4. As DNA, the CDR3 is TGTGCCAGCTCCAGCGGGGTCTCCTACGAGCAGTACTTC. This sequence encodes CASSSGVSYEQYF.

The chain carries TRBV5-4 and TRBJ2-1; 9 bases align to TRBD2. The junction had 11 bases not matched to a gene; V was cut back by 5 bases and J by 8 bases. The CDR3 length is 15 residues. In germline, CDR1 is SGHNT, CDR2 YYREEE (reference sequence). This CDR3 is CASRVGGGAGDEQFF. The CDR3 nucleotides read TGTGCCAGCAGGGTAGGCGGGGGGGCCGGTGATGAGCAGTTCTTC.

The chain links TRBV2 to TRBJ2-2; maybe TRBD2 (5 bases). Looked up from germline, CDR1 is SNHLY and CDR2 is FYNNEI. Trimming removed 4 bases at V and 6 bases at J, with 15 bases between. This CDR3 has 15 residues. The CDR3: CASSGRTVVAGELFF. CDR3 DNA: TGTGCCAGCAGTGGAAGGACTGTGGTCGCCGGGGAGCTGTTTTTT.

The rearrangement joins TRBV4-1 to TRBJ1-6, with a weak D call TRBD1 (6 bases). CDR1 and CDR2 (germline): MGHRA, YSYEKL. Trimming stripped 4 bases from V and 10 bases from J, with 14 bases between. The CDR3 runs 14 residues. Written as DNA, the CDR3 is TGCGCCAGCAGCCTCTTAGAGGGGGTGTCACCCCTCCACTTT. It codes for CASSLLEGVSPLHF.

The chain carries TRBV24-1 and TRBJ2-3, with 9 nucleotides matching TRBD2. Germline V lookup: CDR1 KGHDR, CDR2 SFDVKD. The CDR3 loop spans 15 amino acids. The J segment lost 11 bases and the V segment lost 3 bases, leaving 11 bases of the junction unmatched. Here the CDR3 reads CATSDPGTSSLLQYF. CDR3 coding DNA: TGTGCCACCAGTGATCCCGGGACTAGCTCCCTCCTGCAGTATTTT.

V is TRBV9 and J is TRBJ1-6, with a tentative D call TRBD1 (6 bases). Trimming took off 6 bases at V and 6 bases at J, with 19 bases between the two ends. Germline V CDR1 and CDR2: SGDLS, YYNGEE. CDR3 length: 16 residues. The CDR3 region has the DNA TGTGCCAGCATCCCGACAGGCCGATGGTCTAATTCACCCCTCCACTTT. This sequence encodes CASIPTGRWSNSPLHF.

V is TRBV11-1 and J is TRBJ2-3; 10 bases are shared with TRBD2. Germline lookup yields CDR1 SGHAT and CDR2 FQDESV (reference sequence). Trimming took 5 bases from V and 5 from J; bases not matched to a gene: 7. This CDR3 has 15 residues. CDR3 DNA: TGTGCCAGCAGCCATGAACTAGCGGGAAAAGATACGCAGTATTTT. Its protein is CASSHELAGKDTQYF.

V and J are TRBV7-9 and TRBJ1-2, with D perhaps matching TRBD1 (6 bases). CDR1 is SEHNR and CDR2 is FQNEAQ in the germline V gene (reference sequence). The CDR3 length is 15 residues. V lost 4 bases and J lost 8, with 20 bases in between. The DNA of the CDR3 is TGTGCCAGCAGCTCGGGACAAATCGACCAGGGAGGCTACACCTTC. Protein product: CASSSGQIDQGGYTF.

The CDR3 reads CAWRGAGGPHEQFF. Written as DNA, the CDR3 is TGTGCCTGGAGGGGGGCGGGAGGGCCGCATGAGCAGTTCTTC. The chain has TRBV30 and TRBJ2-1, with 9 bases that match TRBD2. With 3 bases clipped from V and 8 bases from J, the junction kept 8 bases outside the gene matches. The CDR3 length is 14 residues. Germline loops: CDR1 GTSNPN, CDR2 SVGIG (reference sequence).